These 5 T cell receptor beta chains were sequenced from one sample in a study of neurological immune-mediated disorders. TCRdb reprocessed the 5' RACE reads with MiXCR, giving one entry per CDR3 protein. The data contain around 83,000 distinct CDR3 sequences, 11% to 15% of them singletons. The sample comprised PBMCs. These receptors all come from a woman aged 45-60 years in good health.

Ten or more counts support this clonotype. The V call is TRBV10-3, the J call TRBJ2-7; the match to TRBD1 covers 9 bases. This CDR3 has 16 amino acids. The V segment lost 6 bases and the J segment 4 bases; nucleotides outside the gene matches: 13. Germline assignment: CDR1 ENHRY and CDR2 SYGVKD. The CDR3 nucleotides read TGTGCCATCAGCAGATCCACCGGGACAGGGCCTTACGAGCAGTACTTC. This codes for CAISRSTGTGPYEQYF.

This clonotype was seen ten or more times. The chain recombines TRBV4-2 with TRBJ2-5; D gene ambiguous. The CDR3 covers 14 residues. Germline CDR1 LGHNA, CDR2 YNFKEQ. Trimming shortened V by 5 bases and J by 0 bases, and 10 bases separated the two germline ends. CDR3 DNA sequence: TGTGCCAGCAGCATAAGAGTTAACCAAGAGACCCAGTACTTC. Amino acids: CASSIRVNQETQYF.

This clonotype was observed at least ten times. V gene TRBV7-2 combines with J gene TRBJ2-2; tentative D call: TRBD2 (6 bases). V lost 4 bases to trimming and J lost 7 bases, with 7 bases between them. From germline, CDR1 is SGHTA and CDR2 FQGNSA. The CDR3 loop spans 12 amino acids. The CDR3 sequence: CASSSRGGELFF. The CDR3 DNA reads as TGTGCCAGCAGCTCGCGGGGCGGGGAGCTGTTTTTT.

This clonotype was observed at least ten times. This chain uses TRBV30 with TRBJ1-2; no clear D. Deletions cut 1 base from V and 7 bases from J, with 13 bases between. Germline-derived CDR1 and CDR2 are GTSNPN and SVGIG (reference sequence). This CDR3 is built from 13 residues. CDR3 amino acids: CAWSGIRATGYTF. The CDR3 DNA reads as TGTGCCTGGAGTGGAATCCGGGCCACTGGCTACACCTTC. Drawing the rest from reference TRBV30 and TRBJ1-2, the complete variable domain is SQTIHQWPATLVQPVGSPLSLECTVEGTSNPNLYWYRQAAGRGLQLLFYSVGIGQISSEVPQNLSASRPQDRQFILSSKKLLLSDSGFYLCAWSGIRATGYTFGSGTRLTVV.

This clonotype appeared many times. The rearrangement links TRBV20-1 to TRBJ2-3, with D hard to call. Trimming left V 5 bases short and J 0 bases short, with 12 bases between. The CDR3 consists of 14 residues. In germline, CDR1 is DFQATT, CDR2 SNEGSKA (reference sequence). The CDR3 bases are TGCAGTGCTTCCCGGCCTACCAGCACAGATACGCAGTATTTT. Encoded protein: CSASRPTSTDTQYF.